This record concerns one T cell receptor beta chain sequence. Its antigen is unidentified. The sample is drawn from a study of T-cell reconstitution after alpha-beta-depleted transplantation in children. Findings of the study overall: About two months after transplant, alpha-beta T cells reportedly came from several hundred expanded graft clones. Counts and diversity of T cells one year after transplant came mostly from newly produced T cells.

V was clipped by 4 bases and J by 8 bases; unmatched bases: 15. This CDR3 is built from 15 residues. Germline-derived CDR1 and CDR2 are SGHRS and YFSETQ. Preparing the TCRbeta library involved the use of unique molecular identifiers. From the PCR reads, TCRdb called clonotypes with MiXCR, one entry per CDR3 protein. Among about a million distinct CDR3 sequences, about 30% were seen once, and the ten largest hold about 28%. This clonotype originated in a boy in the first two years of life who had a stem cell transplant for SCID, so the T cells may come from the graft donor. The sequencing here drew on PBMCs, mostly from graft donor cells, taken 360 days after TCRalphabeta/CD19-depleted stem cell transplant. V usage is TRBV5-1 and J usage is TRBJ2-7; 7 positions match TRBD1. This CDR3 reads CASSPDRSWRRKQYF. The CDR3 DNA is TGCGCCAGCAGCCCGGACAGGTCTTGGCGGCGAAAGCAGTACTTC.